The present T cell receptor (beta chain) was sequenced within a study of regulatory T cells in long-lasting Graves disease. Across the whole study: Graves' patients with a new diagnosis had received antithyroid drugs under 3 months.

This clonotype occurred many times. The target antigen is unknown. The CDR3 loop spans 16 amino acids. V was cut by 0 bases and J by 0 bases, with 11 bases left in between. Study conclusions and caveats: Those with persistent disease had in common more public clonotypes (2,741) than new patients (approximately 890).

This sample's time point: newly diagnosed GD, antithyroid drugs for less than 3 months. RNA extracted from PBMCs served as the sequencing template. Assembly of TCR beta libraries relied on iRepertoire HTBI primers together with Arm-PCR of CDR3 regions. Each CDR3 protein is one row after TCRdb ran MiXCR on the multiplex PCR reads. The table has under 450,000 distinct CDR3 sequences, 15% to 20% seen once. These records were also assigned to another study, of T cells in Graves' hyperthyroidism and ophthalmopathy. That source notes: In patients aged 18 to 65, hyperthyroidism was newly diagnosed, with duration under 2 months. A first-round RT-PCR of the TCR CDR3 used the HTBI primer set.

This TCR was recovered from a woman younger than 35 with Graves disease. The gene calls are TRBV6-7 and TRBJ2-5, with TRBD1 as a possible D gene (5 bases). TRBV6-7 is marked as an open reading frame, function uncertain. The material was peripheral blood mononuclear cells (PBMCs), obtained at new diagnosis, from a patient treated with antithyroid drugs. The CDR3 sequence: CASSYSRAFYQETQYF. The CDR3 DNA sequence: TGTGCCAGCAGTTACTCCAGGGCCTTTTACCAAGAGACCCAGTACTTC.